This T cell receptor (beta chain) was profiled in a study of CD8+ T cells in alopecia areata. Study context: People stayed on tofacitinib for 6 to 18 months, then stopped the drug for 6 months.

V shed 1 base and J shed 5 bases, with 5 bases lying between them. The CDR3 covers 12 residues. Germline V gene data show CDR1 as SGHVS and CDR2 as FQNEAQ. Note on this clone: Antigen: not known.

The sequencing template was cDNA reverse transcribed from extracted RNA. Repertoires were generated with immunoSEQ multiplex PCR, while TCRdb's copy carries only in-frame clones and drops some. Found here are over 100,000 clones, approximately 49% of them singletons; the top ten hold about 17%. Study-wide results and limits: Affected scalp, especially in alopecia totalis/universalis, had a higher clonality than normal scalp did. Scalp sample data also include resident alphabeta T cells from normal skin.

Specimens obtained from alopecia areata patients comprised lesional scalp punch biopsies and peripheral blood. This material consisted of CD8+ T cells sorted from blood, taken at week 0. This receptor was obtained from a human donor with alopecia areata. The chain recombines TRBV7-8 with TRBJ1-1, with D unresolved. In DNA, the CDR3 is TGTGCCAGCAGCTTAGGGTATACTGAAGCTTTCTTT. Protein: CASSLGYTEAFF.